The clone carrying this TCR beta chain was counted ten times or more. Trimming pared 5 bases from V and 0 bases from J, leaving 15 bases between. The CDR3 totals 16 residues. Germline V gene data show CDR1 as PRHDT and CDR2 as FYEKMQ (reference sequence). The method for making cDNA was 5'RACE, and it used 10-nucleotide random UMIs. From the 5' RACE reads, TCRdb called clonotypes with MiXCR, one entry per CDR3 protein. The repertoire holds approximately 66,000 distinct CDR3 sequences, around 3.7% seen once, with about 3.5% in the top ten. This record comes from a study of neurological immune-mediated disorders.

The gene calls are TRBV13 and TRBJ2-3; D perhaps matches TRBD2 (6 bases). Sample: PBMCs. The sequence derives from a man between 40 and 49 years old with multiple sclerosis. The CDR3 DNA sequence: TGTGCCAGCAGCCCAGGAGGACTATCTAGCACAGATACGCAGTATTTT. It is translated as CASSPGGLSSTDTQYF.